This section outlines one T cell receptor beta chain sequence together with its context. These data belong to a study of blood T cell repertoires in COVID-19. About the study: Material from acute and convalescent COVID-19 was sourced from the United States, Italy and Spain. The analysed material was cDNA or gDNA that came from T cells, B-cell-depleted T cells, or PBMCs.

The CDR3 is 15 amino acids. The V end was cut by 4 bases, the J end by 3 bases, with 12 bases between. CDR1 and CDR2 from the germline V gene are SNHLY and FYNNEI. As processed by the authors: The authors estimated nucleated cell counts from reference gene primer amplification. Profiled with immunoSEQ multiplex PCR; TCRdb holds only in-frame clones, not every one. The V and J calls and the clone size are those of that table, but D and trimming were determined from the DNA. The sample has approximately 92,000 clones, 70% to 90% seen once. What was sequenced was peripheral blood. This sequence was found in a woman in her sixties or seventies in a cohort sampled during active or convalescent COVID-19. V and J are TRBV2 and TRBJ1-4; TRBD1 might be the D (5 bases). The CDR3 sequence: CASSGGLGANEKLFF. Here the CDR3 DNA reads TGTGCCAGCAGTGGGGGACTCGGGGCTAATGAAAAACTGTTTTTT.